Sequencing of this T cell receptor beta chain was carried out in a study of blood T cell repertoires in COVID-19. Study-level background: Researchers got acute and convalescent COVID-19 samples from the United States, Italy and Spain. Nucleic acid was either cDNA or gDNA, and it came from T cells, B-cell-depleted T cells, or PBMCs.

Trimming at V came to 5 bases and at J to 8 bases, leaving 9 bases not matched to a gene. Per germline, CDR1 SGHAT and CDR2 FQNNGV. This CDR3 spans 14 amino acids. Authors' methods: The authors estimated nucleated cell counts from reference gene primer amplification. Profiled with immunoSEQ multiplex PCR; TCRdb holds only in-frame clones, not every one. V, J and clone size reflect that table, while D and trimming were determined from the DNA. This table holds about 24,000 clones, 86% found once. This sequence was found in a woman aged 80 or older with active or convalescent COVID-19. The chain carries TRBV11-2 and TRBJ2-1; 7 bases map to TRBD2. Specimen: peripheral blood. CDR3: CASSMRLAGHEQFF. The CDR3 DNA is TGTGCCAGCAGCATGCGACTAGCTGGGCATGAGCAGTTCTTC.